This T cell receptor beta chain is from a study of blood T cell repertoires in COVID-19. Trimming removed 3 bases from V and 3 bases from J; junction bases left unmatched: 2. This CDR3 contains 13 residues. Germline values: CDR1 DFQATT, CDR2 SNEGSKA (reference sequence). Some clones are missing from TCRdb's copy, which holds only in-frame ones; the method was immunoSEQ multiplex PCR. The sample lists approximately 250,000 clones; about 90% were seen once. The clonotype was recovered from a man aged 25-45 years with COVID-19, enrolled during active disease. This rearrangement joins TRBV20-1 to TRBJ1-1; TRBD1 matches at 9 bases. Input material: peripheral blood. In DNA form, the CDR3 reads TGCAGTGCTAGTCGACAGGGGGACACTGAAGCTTTCTTT. Translating gives CSASRQGDTEAFF.